Below, 3 T cell receptor beta chains from the same sample are listed, as sequenced in a study of blood T cell repertoires in COVID-19. Assay used: immunoSEQ multiplex PCR; TCRdb lists only in-frame clones, some missing. Here the sample spans 390,000 or so clones, over 75% being singletons. Specimen: PBMCs or T cells enriched from blood (not recorded which). The source is a man younger than 35 who had recovered from COVID-19.

This chain connects TRBV2 to TRBJ1-2, with D perhaps TRBD1 (5 bases). This CDR3 comprises 14 residues. Germline V CDR1 and CDR2: SNHLY, FYNNEI. V lost 6 bases to trimming and J lost 6 bases, with 17 bases between them. This CDR3 is CASSVGAGLDGYTF. The CDR3 DNA is TGTGCCAGCAGCGTTGGCGCAGGGTTGGATGGCTACACCTTC.

This chain links TRBV4-1 with TRBJ2-5, with 8 bases that match TRBD1. Trimming at V came to 4 bases and at J to 1 base, leaving 5 bases not matched to a gene. This CDR3 is 15 amino acids long. Germline CDR1 reads MGHRA; CDR2 reads YSYEKL. DNA of the CDR3: TGCGCCAGCAGCCTCCCGGGACAGGTCCAAGAGACCCAGTACTTC. It translates to CASSLPGQVQETQYF.

This clone was counted once. The chain's CDR3 is CASSHGATGTGTGELFF. CDR3 DNA sequence: TGTGCCAGCAGCCACGGAGCAACCGGGACAGGCACCGGGGAGCTGTTTTTT. V gene TRBV7-2 combines with J gene TRBJ2-2; TRBD1 matches at 8 bases. J lost 4 bases, V lost 5 bases, and 12 bases had no gene match. This CDR3 spans 17 amino acids. Germline V gene data show CDR1 as SGHTA and CDR2 as FQGNSA.